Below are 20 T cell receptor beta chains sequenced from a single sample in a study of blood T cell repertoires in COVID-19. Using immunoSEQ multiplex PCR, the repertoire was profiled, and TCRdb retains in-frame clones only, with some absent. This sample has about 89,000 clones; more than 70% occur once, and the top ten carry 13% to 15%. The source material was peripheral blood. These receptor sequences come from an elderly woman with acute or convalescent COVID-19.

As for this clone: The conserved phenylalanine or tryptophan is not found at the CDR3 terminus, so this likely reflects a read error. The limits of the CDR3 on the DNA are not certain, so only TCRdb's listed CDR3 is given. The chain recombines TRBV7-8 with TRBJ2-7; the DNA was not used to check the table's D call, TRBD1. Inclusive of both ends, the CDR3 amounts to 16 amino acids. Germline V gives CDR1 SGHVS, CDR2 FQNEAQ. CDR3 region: CASSTSRTGGTGGWVL.

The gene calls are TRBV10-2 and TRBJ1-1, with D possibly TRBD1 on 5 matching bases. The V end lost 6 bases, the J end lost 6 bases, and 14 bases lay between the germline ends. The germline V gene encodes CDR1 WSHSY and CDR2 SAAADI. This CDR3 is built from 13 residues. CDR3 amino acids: CASRDTQGSEAFF. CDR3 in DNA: TGCGCCAGCAGAGACACGCAGGGATCTGAAGCTTTCTTT.

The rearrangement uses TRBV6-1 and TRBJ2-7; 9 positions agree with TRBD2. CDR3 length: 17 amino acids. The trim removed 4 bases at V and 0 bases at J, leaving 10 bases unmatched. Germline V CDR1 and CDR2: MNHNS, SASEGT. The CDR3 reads CASSGSSGGRSSYEQYF. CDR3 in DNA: TGTGCCAGCAGTGGGTCCAGCGGGGGGCGAAGCTCCTACGAGCAGTACTTC.

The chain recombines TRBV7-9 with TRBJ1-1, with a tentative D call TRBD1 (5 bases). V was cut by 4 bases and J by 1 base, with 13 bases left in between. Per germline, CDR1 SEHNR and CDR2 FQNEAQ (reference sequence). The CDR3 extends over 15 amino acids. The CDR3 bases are TGTGCCAGCAGCTCCGTGACAGTGACGAACACTGAAGCTTTCTTT. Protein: CASSSVTVTNTEAFF.

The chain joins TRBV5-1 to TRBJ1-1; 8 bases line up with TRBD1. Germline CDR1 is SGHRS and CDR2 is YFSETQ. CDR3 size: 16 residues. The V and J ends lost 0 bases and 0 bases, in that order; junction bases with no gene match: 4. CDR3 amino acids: CASSLGQGSMNTEAFF. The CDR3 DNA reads TGCGCCAGCAGCTTGGGACAGGGGTCGATGAACACTGAAGCTTTCTTT.

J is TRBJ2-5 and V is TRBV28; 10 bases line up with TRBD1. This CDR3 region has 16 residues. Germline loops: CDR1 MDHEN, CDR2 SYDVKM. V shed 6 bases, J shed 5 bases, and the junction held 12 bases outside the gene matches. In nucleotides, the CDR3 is TGTGCCAGCAGAGTGCCGGGACAGGGGTTCGGGGAGACCCAGTACTTC. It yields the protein CASRVPGQGFGETQYF. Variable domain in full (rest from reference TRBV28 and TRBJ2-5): DVKVTQSSRYLVKRTGEKVFLECVQDMDHENMFWYRQDPGLGLRLIYFSYDVKMKEKGDIPEGYSVSREKKERFSLILESASTNQTSMYLCASRVPGQGFGETQYFGPGTRLLVL.

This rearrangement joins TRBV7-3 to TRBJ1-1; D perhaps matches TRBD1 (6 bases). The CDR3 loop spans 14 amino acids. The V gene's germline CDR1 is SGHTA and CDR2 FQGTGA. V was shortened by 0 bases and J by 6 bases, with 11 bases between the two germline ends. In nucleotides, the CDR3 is TGTGCCAGCAGCTTAACCCGGACAGTTCCTGAAGCTTTCTTT. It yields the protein CASSLTRTVPEAFF. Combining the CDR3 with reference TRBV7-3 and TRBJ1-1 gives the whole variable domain GAGVSQTPSNKVTEKGKYVELRCDPISGHTALYWYRQSLGQGPEFLIYFQGTGAADDSGLPNDRFFAVRPEGSVSTLKIQRTERGDSAVYLCASSLTRTVPEAFFGQGTRLTVV.

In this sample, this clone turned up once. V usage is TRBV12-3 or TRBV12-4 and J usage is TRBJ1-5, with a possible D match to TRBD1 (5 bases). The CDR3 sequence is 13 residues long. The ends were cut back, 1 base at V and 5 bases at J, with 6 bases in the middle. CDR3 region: CASSLEGYQPQHF. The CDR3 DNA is TGTGCCAGCAGTTTAGAGGGGTATCAGCCCCAGCATTTT.

CDR3 sequence reads: CASSLGGGRTTQYF. As DNA, the CDR3 is TGTGCCAGCAGCTTAGGGGGGGGACGGACTACGCAGTATTTT. J is TRBJ2-3 and V is TRBV7-2; TRBD2 agrees at 7 bases. The CDR3 contains 14 residues. Germline CDR1 reads SGHTA; CDR2 reads FQGNSA. With 1 base clipped from V and 8 bases from J, the junction kept 6 bases outside the gene matches.

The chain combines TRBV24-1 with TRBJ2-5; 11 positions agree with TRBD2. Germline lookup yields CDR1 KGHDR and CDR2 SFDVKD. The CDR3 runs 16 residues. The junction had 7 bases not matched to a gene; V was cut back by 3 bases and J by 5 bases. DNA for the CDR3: TGTGCCACCAGTGATCCTACTAGCGGGGGAGGGGAGACCCAGTACTTC. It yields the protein CATSDPTSGGGETQYF.

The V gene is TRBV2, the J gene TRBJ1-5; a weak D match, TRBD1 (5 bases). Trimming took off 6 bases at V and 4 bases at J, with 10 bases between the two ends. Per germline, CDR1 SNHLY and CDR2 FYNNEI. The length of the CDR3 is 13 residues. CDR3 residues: CASRAQVNQPQHF. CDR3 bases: TGTGCCAGCAGGGCACAGGTAAATCAGCCCCAGCATTTT.

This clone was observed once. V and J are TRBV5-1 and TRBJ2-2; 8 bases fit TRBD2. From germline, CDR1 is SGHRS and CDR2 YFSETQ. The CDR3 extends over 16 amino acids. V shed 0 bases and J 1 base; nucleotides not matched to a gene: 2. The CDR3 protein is CASSLVAGGNTGELFF. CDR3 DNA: TGCGCCAGCAGCTTGGTCGCGGGGGGGAACACCGGGGAGCTGTTTTTT.

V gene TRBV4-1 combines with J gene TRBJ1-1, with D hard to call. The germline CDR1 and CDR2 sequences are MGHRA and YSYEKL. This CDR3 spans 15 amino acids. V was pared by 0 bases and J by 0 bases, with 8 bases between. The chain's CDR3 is CASSQEGAMNTEAFF. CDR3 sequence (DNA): TGCGCCAGCAGCCAAGAGGGAGCGATGAACACTGAAGCTTTCTTT.

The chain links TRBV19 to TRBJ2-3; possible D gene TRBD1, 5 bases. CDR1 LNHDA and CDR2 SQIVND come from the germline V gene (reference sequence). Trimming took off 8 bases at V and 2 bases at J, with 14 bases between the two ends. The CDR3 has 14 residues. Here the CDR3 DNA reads TGTGCCAGTCACGATAGGGGATTCACAGATACGCAGTATTTT. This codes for CASHDRGFTDTQYF.

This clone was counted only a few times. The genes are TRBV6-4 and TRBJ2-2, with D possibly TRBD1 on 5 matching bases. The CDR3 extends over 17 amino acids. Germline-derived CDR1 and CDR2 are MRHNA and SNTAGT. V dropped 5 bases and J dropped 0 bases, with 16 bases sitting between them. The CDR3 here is CASSPTVGDTNTGELFF. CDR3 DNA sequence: TGTGCCAGCAGTCCAACTGTAGGGGATACGAACACCGGGGAGCTGTTTTTT.

The CDR3 region has the DNA TGCGCCAGCAGCTTTCGGACAGCTTCAAGCACAGATACGCAGTATTTT. Protein: CASSFRTASSTDTQYF. The chain links TRBV5-1 to TRBJ2-3; D may be TRBD1 (6 bases). Between the trimmed V and J ends, which lost 2 bases and 0 bases, there was a span of 13 bases. The CDR3 has 16 amino acids. Germline V gives CDR1 SGHRS, CDR2 YFSETQ.

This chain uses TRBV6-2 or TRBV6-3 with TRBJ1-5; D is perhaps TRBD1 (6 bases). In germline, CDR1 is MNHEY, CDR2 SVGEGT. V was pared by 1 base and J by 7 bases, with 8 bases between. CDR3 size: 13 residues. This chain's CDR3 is CASSYYRAQPQHF. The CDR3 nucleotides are TGTGCCAGCAGTTACTACAGGGCCCAGCCCCAGCATTTT.

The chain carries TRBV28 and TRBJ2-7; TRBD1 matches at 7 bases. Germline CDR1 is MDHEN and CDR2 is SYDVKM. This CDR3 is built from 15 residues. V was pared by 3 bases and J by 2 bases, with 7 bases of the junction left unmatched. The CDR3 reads CASSLGVDRAYEQYF. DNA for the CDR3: TGTGCCAGCAGTTTGGGAGTCGACAGGGCCTACGAGCAGTACTTC.

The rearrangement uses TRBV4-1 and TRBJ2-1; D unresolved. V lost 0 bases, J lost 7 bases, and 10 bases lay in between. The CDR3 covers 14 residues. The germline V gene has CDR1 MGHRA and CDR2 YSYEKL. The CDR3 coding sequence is TGCGCCAGCAGCCAAGACTTGGCAGTTAATGAGCAGTTCTTC. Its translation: CASSQDLAVNEQFF.

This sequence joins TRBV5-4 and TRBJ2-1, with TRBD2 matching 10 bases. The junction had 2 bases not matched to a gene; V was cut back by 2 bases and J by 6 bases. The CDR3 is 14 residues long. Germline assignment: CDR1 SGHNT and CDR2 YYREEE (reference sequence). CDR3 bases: TGTGCCAGCAGCTTAGCGGGGGGGCGCAATGAGCAGTTCTTC. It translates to CASSLAGGRNEQFF.